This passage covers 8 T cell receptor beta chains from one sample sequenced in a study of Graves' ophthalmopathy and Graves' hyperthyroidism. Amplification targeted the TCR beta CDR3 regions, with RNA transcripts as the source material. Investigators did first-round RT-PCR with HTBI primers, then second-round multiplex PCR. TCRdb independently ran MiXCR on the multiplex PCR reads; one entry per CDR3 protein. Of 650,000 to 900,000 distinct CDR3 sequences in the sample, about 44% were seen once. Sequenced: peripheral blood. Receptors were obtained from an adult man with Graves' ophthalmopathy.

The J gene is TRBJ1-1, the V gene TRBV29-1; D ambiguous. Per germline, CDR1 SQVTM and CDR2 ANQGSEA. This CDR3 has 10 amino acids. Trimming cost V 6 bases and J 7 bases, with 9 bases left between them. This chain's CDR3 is CSVRTIEAFF. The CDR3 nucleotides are TGCAGCGTACGGACGATTGAAGCTTTCTTT.

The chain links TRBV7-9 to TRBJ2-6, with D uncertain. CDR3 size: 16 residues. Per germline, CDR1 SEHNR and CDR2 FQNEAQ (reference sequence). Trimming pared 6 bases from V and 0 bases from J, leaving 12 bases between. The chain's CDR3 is CASSFLFNSGANVLTF. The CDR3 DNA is TGTGCCAGCAGTTTTCTTTTCAACTCTGGGGCCAACGTCCTGACTTTC.

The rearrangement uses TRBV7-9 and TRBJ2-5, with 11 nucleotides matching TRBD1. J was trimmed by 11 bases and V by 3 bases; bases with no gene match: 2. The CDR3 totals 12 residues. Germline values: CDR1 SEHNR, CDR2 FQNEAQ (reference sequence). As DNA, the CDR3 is TGTGCCAGCAGCTTCGGACAGGGGGCTCAGTACTTC. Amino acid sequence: CASSFGQGAQYF.

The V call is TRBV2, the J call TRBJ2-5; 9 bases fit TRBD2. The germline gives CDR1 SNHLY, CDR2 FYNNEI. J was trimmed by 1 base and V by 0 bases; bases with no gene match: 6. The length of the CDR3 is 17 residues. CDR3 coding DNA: TGTGCCAGCAGTGAAGCGGGTAGCGGGGGAGGCCAAGAGACCCAGTACTTC. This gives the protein CASSEAGSGGGQETQYF. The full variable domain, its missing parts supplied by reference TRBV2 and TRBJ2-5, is EPEVTQTPSHQVTQMGQEVILRCVPISNHLYFYWYRQILGQKVEFLVSFYNNEISEKSEIFDDQFSVERPDGSNFTLKIRSTKLEDSAMYFCASSEAGSGGGQETQYFGPGTRLLVL.

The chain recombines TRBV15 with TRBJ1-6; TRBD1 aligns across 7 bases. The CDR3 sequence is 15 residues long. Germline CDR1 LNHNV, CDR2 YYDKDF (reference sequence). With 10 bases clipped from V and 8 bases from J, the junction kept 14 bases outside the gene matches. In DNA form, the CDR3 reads TGTGCCAGCTCACCTCGACAGGGCAGCGATTCACCCCTCCACTTT. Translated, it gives CASSPRQGSDSPLHF.

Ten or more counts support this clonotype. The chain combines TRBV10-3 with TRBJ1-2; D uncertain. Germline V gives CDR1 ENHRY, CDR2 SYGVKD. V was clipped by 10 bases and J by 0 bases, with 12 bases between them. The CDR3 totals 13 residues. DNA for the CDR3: TGTGCCACCGAGGACGGATCTAACTATGGCTACACCTTC. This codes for CATEDGSNYGYTF.

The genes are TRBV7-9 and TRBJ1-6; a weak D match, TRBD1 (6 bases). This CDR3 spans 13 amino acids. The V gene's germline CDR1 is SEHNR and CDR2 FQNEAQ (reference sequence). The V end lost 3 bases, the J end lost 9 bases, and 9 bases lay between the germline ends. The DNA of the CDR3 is TGTGCCAGCAGCTTCGGCAGGGGTTCACCCCTCCACTTT. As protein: CASSFGRGSPLHF.

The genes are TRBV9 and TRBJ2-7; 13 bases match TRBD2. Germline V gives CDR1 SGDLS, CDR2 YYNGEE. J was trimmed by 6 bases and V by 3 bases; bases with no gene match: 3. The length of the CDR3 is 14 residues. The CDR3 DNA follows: TGTGCCAGCAGCGATGGACTAGCGGGAGTCGAGCAGTACTTC. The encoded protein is CASSDGLAGVEQYF.